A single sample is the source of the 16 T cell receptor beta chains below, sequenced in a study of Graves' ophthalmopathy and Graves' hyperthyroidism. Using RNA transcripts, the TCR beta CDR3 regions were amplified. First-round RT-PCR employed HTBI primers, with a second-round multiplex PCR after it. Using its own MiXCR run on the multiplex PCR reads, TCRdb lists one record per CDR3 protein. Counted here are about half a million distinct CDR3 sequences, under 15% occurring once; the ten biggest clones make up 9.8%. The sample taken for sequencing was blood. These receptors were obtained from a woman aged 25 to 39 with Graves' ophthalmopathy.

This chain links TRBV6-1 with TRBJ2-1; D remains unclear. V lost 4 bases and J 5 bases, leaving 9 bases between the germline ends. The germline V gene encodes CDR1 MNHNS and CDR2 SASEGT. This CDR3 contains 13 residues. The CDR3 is CASSAEPHNEQFF. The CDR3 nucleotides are TGTGCCAGCAGTGCGGAACCCCACAATGAGCAGTTCTTC.

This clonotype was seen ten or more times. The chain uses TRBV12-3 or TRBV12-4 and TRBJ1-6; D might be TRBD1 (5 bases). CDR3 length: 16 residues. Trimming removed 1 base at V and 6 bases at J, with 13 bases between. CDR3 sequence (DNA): TGTGCCAGCAGTTTAGTTGGGGGATTGGGTAATTCACCCCTCCACTTT. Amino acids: CASSLVGGLGNSPLHF.

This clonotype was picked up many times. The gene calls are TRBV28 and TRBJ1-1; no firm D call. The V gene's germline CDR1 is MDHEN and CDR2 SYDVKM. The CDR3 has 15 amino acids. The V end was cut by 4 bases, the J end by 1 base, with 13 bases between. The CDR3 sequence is CASSSSGSRNTEAFF. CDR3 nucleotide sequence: TGTGCCAGCAGTTCATCTGGCAGCCGGAACACTGAAGCTTTCTTT.

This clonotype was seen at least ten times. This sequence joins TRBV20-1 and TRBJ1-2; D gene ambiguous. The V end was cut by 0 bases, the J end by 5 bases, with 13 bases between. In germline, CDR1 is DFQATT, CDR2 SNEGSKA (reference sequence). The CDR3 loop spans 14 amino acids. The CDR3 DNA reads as TGCAGTGCTAGAGAGGATGCAGTGCAGTATGGCTACACCTTC. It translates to CSAREDAVQYGYTF.

The CDR3 here is CASSITTGGNSYEQYF. The CDR3 DNA reads as TGTGCCAGCAGCATCACCACCGGGGGAAACTCCTACGAGCAGTACTTC. This chain uses TRBV7-8 with TRBJ2-7; the D gene is possibly TRBD2 (6 bases). CDR1 and CDR2 from the germline V gene are SGHVS and FQNEAQ. Trimming took 5 bases from V and 0 from J, leaving 17 bases between them. The CDR3 has 16 amino acids.

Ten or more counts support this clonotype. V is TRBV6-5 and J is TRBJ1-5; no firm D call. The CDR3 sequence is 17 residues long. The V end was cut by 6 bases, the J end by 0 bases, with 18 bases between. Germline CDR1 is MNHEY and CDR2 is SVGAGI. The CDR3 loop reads CASRLESEGYSNQPQHF. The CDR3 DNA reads TGTGCCAGCAGATTAGAGAGCGAGGGATATAGCAATCAGCCCCAGCATTTT.

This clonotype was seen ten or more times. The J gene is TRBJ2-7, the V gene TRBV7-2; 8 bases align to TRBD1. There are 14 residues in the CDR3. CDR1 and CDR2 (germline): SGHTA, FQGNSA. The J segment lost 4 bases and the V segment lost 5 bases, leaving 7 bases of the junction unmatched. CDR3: CASSPSRGPYEQYF. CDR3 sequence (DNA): TGTGCCAGCAGCCCCAGCAGGGGGCCGTACGAGCAGTACTTC.

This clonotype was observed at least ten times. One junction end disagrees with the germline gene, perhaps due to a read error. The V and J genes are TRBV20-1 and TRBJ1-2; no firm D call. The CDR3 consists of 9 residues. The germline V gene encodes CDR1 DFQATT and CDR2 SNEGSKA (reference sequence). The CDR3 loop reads CSARNTSPF. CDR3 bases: TGCAGTGCTAGAAACACCTCACCTTTC.

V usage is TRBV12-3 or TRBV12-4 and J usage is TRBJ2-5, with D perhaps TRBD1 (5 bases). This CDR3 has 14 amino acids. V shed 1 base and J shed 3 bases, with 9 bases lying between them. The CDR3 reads CASSLGTNEETQYF. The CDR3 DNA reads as TGTGCCAGCAGTTTAGGGACAAACGAAGAGACCCAGTACTTC.

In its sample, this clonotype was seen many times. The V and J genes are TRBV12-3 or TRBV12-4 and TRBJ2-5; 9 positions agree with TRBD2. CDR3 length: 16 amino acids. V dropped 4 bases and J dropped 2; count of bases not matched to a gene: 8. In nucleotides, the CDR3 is TGTGCCAGCAGTTCACCGAGAACTAGCGGGCAAGAGACCCAGTACTTC. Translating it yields CASSSPRTSGQETQYF.

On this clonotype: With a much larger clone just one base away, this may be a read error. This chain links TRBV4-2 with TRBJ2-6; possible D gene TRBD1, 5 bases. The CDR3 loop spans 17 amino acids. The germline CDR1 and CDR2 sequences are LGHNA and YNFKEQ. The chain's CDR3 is CASSQGSYLSGANVLAF. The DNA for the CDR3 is TGTGCCAGCAGCCAAGGAAGTTACCTCTCTGGGGCCAACGTCCTGGCTTTC.

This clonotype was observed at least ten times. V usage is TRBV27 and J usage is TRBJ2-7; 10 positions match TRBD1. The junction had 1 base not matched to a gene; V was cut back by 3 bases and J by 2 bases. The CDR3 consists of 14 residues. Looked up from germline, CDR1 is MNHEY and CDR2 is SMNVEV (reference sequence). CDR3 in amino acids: CASSLGTGAYEQYF. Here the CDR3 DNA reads TGTGCCAGCAGTTTGGGGACAGGGGCCTACGAGCAGTACTTC.

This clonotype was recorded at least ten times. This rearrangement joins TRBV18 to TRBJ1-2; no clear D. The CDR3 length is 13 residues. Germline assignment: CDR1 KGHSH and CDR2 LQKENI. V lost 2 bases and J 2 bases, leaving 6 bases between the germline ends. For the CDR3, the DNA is TGTGCCAGCTCACCAGAGAAGAACTATGGCTACACCTTC. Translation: CASSPEKNYGYTF. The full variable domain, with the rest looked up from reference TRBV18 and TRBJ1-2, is NAGVMQNPRHLVRRRGQEARLRCSPMKGHSHVYWYRQLPEEGLKFMVYLQKENIIDESGMPKERFSAEFPKEGPSILRIQQVVRGDSAAYFCASSPEKNYGYTFGSGTRLTVV.

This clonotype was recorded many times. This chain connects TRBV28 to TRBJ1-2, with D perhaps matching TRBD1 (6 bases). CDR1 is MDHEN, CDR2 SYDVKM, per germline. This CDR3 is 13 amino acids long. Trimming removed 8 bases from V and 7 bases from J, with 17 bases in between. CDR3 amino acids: CASEGHRLSGYTF. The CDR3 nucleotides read TGTGCCAGCGAGGGACATAGACTTAGTGGCTACACCTTC.

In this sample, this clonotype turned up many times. In nucleotides, the CDR3 is TGTGCCACCAGTGATCGTAAAGGGTTTGGAAATCAGCCCCAGCATTTT. Protein sequence: CATSDRKGFGNQPQHF. The chain links TRBV24-1 to TRBJ1-5; D is unclear. This CDR3 spans 16 amino acids. The germline V and J ends were trimmed by 3 bases and 4 bases, with 15 bases remaining between them. Germline V gene data show CDR1 as KGHDR and CDR2 as SFDVKD.

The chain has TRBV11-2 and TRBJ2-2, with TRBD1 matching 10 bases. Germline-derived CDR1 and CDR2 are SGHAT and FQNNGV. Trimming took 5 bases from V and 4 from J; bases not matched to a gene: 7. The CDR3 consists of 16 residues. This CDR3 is CASSPGQGPRTGELFF. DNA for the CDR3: TGTGCCAGCAGCCCGGGACAGGGGCCTCGCACCGGGGAGCTGTTTTTT.